The 23 T cell receptor beta chains below come from one sample, sequenced in a study of human T cells and chemical hapten exposure. From the RACE reads, TCRdb called clonotypes with MiXCR, one entry per CDR3 protein. The table has roughly 140,000 distinct CDR3 sequences, over 9.5% seen once. Regarding time point: patch test 2, 6 weeks after DPC sensitization. The treatment is: therapeutic diphenylcyclopropenone sensitization with weekly scalp DPC. The sample in question was whole blood, obtained in connection with sensitization to the hapten diphenylcyclopropenone (DPC). These receptors were collected from a woman between 50 and 59 years old with alopecia areata. Some clones in this sample may be carry-over from other donors' samples.

The chain employs TRBV11-2 and TRBJ1-5; D gene uncertain. Germline values: CDR1 SGHAT, CDR2 FQNNGV. Trimming removed 5 bases from V and 6 bases from J, with 23 bases in between. The length of the CDR3 is 17 residues. Written as DNA, the CDR3 is TGTGCCAGCAGCCCTCGTCAGCGCCTGGTTCCATTTCAGCCCCAGCATTTT. Its translation: CASSPRQRLVPFQPQHF.

The chain combines TRBV7-9 with TRBJ2-2, with D uncertain. V was cut by 5 bases and J by 8 bases, with 9 bases left in between. The CDR3 totals 12 residues. Germline CDR1 SEHNR, CDR2 FQNEAQ (reference sequence). The CDR3 bases are TGTGCCAGCAGCCGCGGATGGGGGGAGCTGTTTTTT. Its translation: CASSRGWGELFF. Supplemented by reference TRBV7-9 and TRBJ2-2, the full variable domain reads DTGVSQNPRHKITKRGQNVTFRCDPISEHNRLYWYRQTLGQGPEFLTYFQNEAQLEKSRLLSDRFSAERPKGSFSTLEIQRTEQGDSAMYLCASSRGWGELFFGEGSRLTVL.

CDR3: CASSLSPLAGGADTQYF. The CDR3, as DNA: TGTGCCAGCAGTCTTAGCCCACTAGCGGGAGGGGCAGATACGCAGTATTTT. The chain employs TRBV28 and TRBJ2-3; 13 bases line up with TRBD2. The V and J ends lost 5 bases and 4 bases, in that order; junction bases with no gene match: 9. Germline loops: CDR1 MDHEN, CDR2 SYDVKM. The CDR3 loop spans 17 amino acids. The full variable domain, completed using reference TRBV28 and TRBJ2-3, is DVKVTQSSRYLVKRTGEKVFLECVQDMDHENMFWYRQDPGLGLRLIYFSYDVKMKEKGDIPEGYSVSREKKERFSLILESASTNQTSMYLCASSLSPLAGGADTQYFGPGTRLTVL.

This clonotype has at least ten counts. The chain has TRBV27 and TRBJ1-1, with TRBD1 matching over 7 bases. Germline-derived CDR1 and CDR2 are MNHEY and SMNVEV (reference sequence). Germline trimming cut 5 bases from V and 1 base from J; bases unmatched to any gene: 19. This CDR3 spans 19 amino acids. The CDR3 nucleotides are TGTGCCAGCAGTCAGTTGAGAAGGGGGCGCGAGGGAAAGAACACTGAAGCTTTCTTT. It codes for CASSQLRRGREGKNTEAFF.

The chain carries TRBV11-2 and TRBJ2-3, with 14 bases lining up with TRBD2. Germline V CDR1 and CDR2: SGHAT, FQNNGV. The CDR3 contains 16 residues. The V gene end was trimmed by 5 bases and the J gene end by 4 bases; junction bases not matched to a gene: 5. CDR3 region: CASSRGTSGRPDTQYF. The DNA for the CDR3 is TGTGCCAGCAGCCGAGGGACTAGCGGGAGACCAGATACGCAGTATTTT. Full variable domain (rest looked up from reference TRBV11-2 and TRBJ2-3): EAGVAQSPRYKIIEKRQSVAFWCNPISGHATLYWYQQILGQGPKLLIQFQNNGVVDDSQLPKDRFSAERLKGVDSTLKIQPAKLEDSAVYLCASSRGTSGRPDTQYFGPGTRLTVL.

The sample holds many counts of this clonotype. Compared with germline, one end of the junction differs, possibly owing to a read error. The V gene is TRBV20-1, the J gene TRBJ2-1, with D unclear. CDR1 DFQATT and CDR2 SNEGSKA come from the germline V gene (reference sequence). This CDR3 has 13 amino acids. The CDR3: CSARDLIANHPVF. Written as DNA, the CDR3 is TGCAGTGCTAGAGATTTAATCGCTAACCACCCAGTCTTC.

In its sample, this clonotype was seen many times. V usage is TRBV29-1 and J usage is TRBJ1-1; a weak D match, TRBD1 (6 bases). This CDR3 is built from 14 residues. The germline V gene encodes CDR1 SQVTM and CDR2 ANQGSEA. Deletions cut 4 bases from V and 1 base from J, with 13 bases between. CDR3 sequence (DNA): TGCAGCGTTGTACTCGGACAGACGAACACTGAAGCTTTCTTT. It is translated as CSVVLGQTNTEAFF.

V usage is TRBV7-2 and J usage is TRBJ1-6; the D is unclear. Between the trimmed V and J ends, which lost 3 bases and 7 bases, there was a span of 4 bases. Per the germline V gene, CDR1 is SGHTA and CDR2 is FQGNSA. The CDR3 contains 12 residues. CDR3 in DNA: TGTGCCAGCAGCTTTCAGAATTCACCCCTCCACTTT. Translated: CASSFQNSPLHF.

This clonotype was detected only a few times. V is TRBV7-3 and J is TRBJ2-3, with 12 bases lining up with TRBD2. The CDR3 is made up of 17 amino acids. The ends lost 5 bases at V and 9 bases at J; junction bases unmatched: 15. Germline V gene lookup returns CDR1 SGHTA and CDR2 FQGTGA. The CDR3 protein is CASSPTPGLAGPGTQYF. CDR3 bases: TGTGCCAGCAGCCCAACTCCGGGACTAGCGGGCCCCGGGACGCAGTATTTT.

This clonotype has ten or more counts. The CDR3 here is CASSSTKAPQTQYF. As DNA, the CDR3 is TGTGCCAGCAGCTCCACTAAGGCCCCCCAGACCCAGTACTTC. The rearrangement joins TRBV12-3 or TRBV12-4 to TRBJ2-5; the D is unclear. Trimming removed 6 bases from V and 6 bases from J, with 17 bases in between. This CDR3 contains 14 residues.

V and J are TRBV21-1 and TRBJ2-2. TRBV21-1 is a pseudogene segment. The CDR3 has 12 amino acids. CDR3 coding DNA: TGTGCCAGCGCCGAAGGTTCTGGGGAGCTGTTTTTT. Translating gives CASAEGSGELFF.

This clonotype has just a few counts. The CDR3 DNA is TGTGCCAGTAGTATCCCAGGCGGGGAGACCCAGTACTTC. This codes for CASSIPGGETQYF. This chain connects TRBV19 to TRBJ2-5, with a possible D match to TRBD2 (5 bases). Germline CDR1 is LNHDA and CDR2 is SQIVND (reference sequence). V lost 3 bases and J lost 5, with 10 bases in between. This CDR3 contains 13 residues.

This chain joins TRBV29-1 and TRBJ1-2; a possible D gene is TRBD1 (5 bases). The ends were cut back, 3 bases at V and 4 bases at J, with 15 bases in the middle. Per germline, CDR1 SQVTM and CDR2 ANQGSEA. This CDR3 has 14 amino acids. The CDR3 nucleotides are TGCAGCGTTGATTCCGGAGGAAGGGGCTATGGCTACACCTTC. This translates into CSVDSGGRGYGYTF.

This chain joins TRBV5-6 and TRBJ1-4; D ambiguous. Germline V gene sequence: CDR1 SGHDT, CDR2 YYEEEE. CDR3 length: 16 amino acids. The V end was cut by 0 bases, the J end by 7 bases, with 16 bases between. CDR3 bases: TGTGCCAGCAGCTTGGCAGGCCCCGGATTCGGTGAAAAACTGTTTTTT. Translation: CASSLAGPGFGEKLFF.

The chain couples TRBV5-4 to TRBJ1-1; D uncertain. The ends were cut back, 0 bases at V and 3 bases at J, with 15 bases in the middle. The CDR3 totals 16 residues. Germline V gives CDR1 SGHNT, CDR2 YYREEE (reference sequence). The CDR3 bases are TGTGCCAGCAGCTTGGGGGCGACTCCTGGGGACACTGAAGCTTTCTTT. Its protein is CASSLGATPGDTEAFF.

This clonotype was detected only a few times. The chain joins TRBV11-2 to TRBJ2-7, with TRBD1 matching 11 bases. CDR1 is SGHAT, CDR2 FQNNGV, per germline. V trimming: 0 bases; J trimming: 3 bases; junction bases outside the gene matches: 10. The CDR3 totals 18 residues. The CDR3, as DNA: TGTGCCAGCAGCTTAGATGGACAGGGGGCGGCCCAGATCTACGAGCAGTACTTC. Translation: CASSLDGQGAAQIYEQYF. Together with reference TRBV11-2 and TRBJ2-7, the CDR3 gives the full variable domain: EAGVAQSPRYKIIEKRQSVAFWCNPISGHATLYWYQQILGQGPKLLIQFQNNGVVDDSQLPKDRFSAERLKGVDSTLKIQPAKLEDSAVYLCASSLDGQGAAQIYEQYFGPGTRLTVT.

This clonotype was seen repeatedly, ten times or more. The chain carries TRBV24-1 and TRBJ2-3; D might be TRBD2 (5 bases). Germline CDR1 reads KGHDR; CDR2 reads SFDVKD. CDR3 size: 14 residues. The V end was cut by 3 bases, the J end by 2 bases, with 8 bases between. The CDR3 is CATSDTTTTDTQYF. The CDR3, as DNA: TGTGCCACCAGTGATACGACTACCACAGATACGCAGTATTTT.

In nucleotides, the CDR3 is TGCAGCGTTGAATCGGACAGGGGGACAGATACGCAGTATTTT. Amino acids: CSVESDRGTDTQYF. The gene calls are TRBV29-1 and TRBJ2-3; 10 positions match TRBD1. The CDR3 extends over 14 amino acids. CDR1 is SQVTM and CDR2 is ANQGSEA in the germline V gene. The V gene end was trimmed by 2 bases and the J gene end by 3 bases; junction bases not matched to a gene: 2.

This clonotype was detected only a few times. The CDR3 region has the DNA TGTGCCTGGACCATCGATGCTGAAGCTTTCTTT. It translates to CAWTIDAEAFF. V gene TRBV30 combines with J gene TRBJ1-1; D uncertain. The V end lost 4 bases, the J end lost 6 bases, and 9 bases lay between the germline ends. This CDR3 is 11 amino acids long. The germline gives CDR1 GTSNPN, CDR2 SVGIG (reference sequence).

This clonotype has ten or more counts. This sequence joins TRBV5-1 and TRBJ2-5; TRBD1 aligns across 7 bases. V was clipped by 1 base and J by 3 bases; unmatched bases: 0. The CDR3 runs 13 residues. CDR1 and CDR2 from the germline V gene are SGHRS and YFSETQ. DNA for the CDR3: TGCGCCAGCAGCTTGACAGGGGAAGAGACCCAGTACTTC. Translated, it gives CASSLTGEETQYF.

This clonotype was found many times. V usage is TRBV12-3 or TRBV12-4 and J usage is TRBJ2-1; TRBD2 aligns across 9 bases. J gave up 7 bases and V 7 bases, and 11 bases lay outside the gene matches. This CDR3 contains 15 residues. The CDR3 region has the DNA TGTGCCAGCATCGGAGGCGGGAGGGCCCGGAATGAGCAGTTCTTC. The encoded protein is CASIGGGRARNEQFF.

V and J are TRBV27 and TRBJ1-6; a weak D match, TRBD1 (5 bases). The germline V gene encodes CDR1 MNHEY and CDR2 SMNVEV (reference sequence). The CDR3 is made up of 12 amino acids. The V end lost 2 bases, the J end lost 13 bases, and 9 bases lay between the germline ends. The CDR3 here is CASSLQGWPLHF. The DNA of the CDR3 is TGTGCCAGCAGTTTACAGGGCTGGCCCCTCCACTTT.

This clonotype was detected only a few times. The chain has TRBV29-1 and TRBJ2-1; D remains ambiguous. Trimming stripped 4 bases from V and 4 bases from J, with 5 bases between. The CDR3 runs 11 residues. The germline V gene has CDR1 SQVTM and CDR2 ANQGSEA. CDR3 loop: CSVVGYNEQFF. As DNA, the CDR3 is TGCAGCGTTGTTGGGTACAATGAGCAGTTCTTC.